This entry lists 12 T cell receptor beta chains sequenced from one sample in a study of tumor-infiltrating lymphocytes in localized non-small cell lung cancer. The data were produced by immunoSEQ multiplex PCR, yet TCRdb's version contains in-frame clones alone and is incomplete. This repertoire shows some 15,000 clones, roughly two thirds found once; its top ten account for around 4.1%. Sequenced input: lung tumor tissue. The receptors come from a human donor with non-small cell lung cancer.

The V call is TRBV19, the J call TRBJ2-7; no definite D call. CDR3 length: 13 amino acids. V was pared by 3 bases and J by 3 bases, with 9 bases between. Germline CDR1 is LNHDA and CDR2 is SQIVND (reference sequence). This CDR3 reads CASSIQPNYEQYF. Written as DNA, the CDR3 is TGTGCCAGTAGTATCCAACCAAACTACGAGCAGTACTTC.

V usage is TRBV6-5 and J usage is TRBJ1-5; TRBD1 might be the D (6 bases). With 5 bases removed from V and 4 bases from J, the gap between germline ends came to 9 bases. The germline V gene has CDR1 MNHEY and CDR2 SVGAGI. The CDR3 totals 13 residues. The CDR3 nucleotides are TGTGCCAGCAGTAGGACAGTAAATCAGCCCCAGCATTTT. This codes for CASSRTVNQPQHF.

The rearrangement joins TRBV7-9 to TRBJ2-3; 10 bases are a match to TRBD2. Losses at the gene ends were 1 base for V and 8 bases for J; bases not matched to a gene: 6. CDR3 size: 15 residues. Germline V gene data show CDR1 as SEHNR and CDR2 as FQNEAQ (reference sequence). CDR3 DNA: TGTGCCAGCAGCTTAGTCCCTAGCGGGAGAGGTACGCAGTATTTT. Protein sequence: CASSLVPSGRGTQYF.

CDR3 in DNA: TGTGCCAGCAGTGCCTCAACGGGACTAGCGGGAAACATTCAGTACTTC. It translates to CASSASTGLAGNIQYF. The chain has TRBV28 and TRBJ2-4; 12 nucleotides line up with TRBD2. Germline V gene sequence: CDR1 MDHEN, CDR2 SYDVKM. With V trimmed by 5 bases and J by 6 bases, 8 bases remained unmatched. The CDR3 has 16 residues.

The V and J genes are TRBV5-1 and TRBJ2-2; D unclear. Germline assignment: CDR1 SGHRS and CDR2 YFSETQ. The CDR3 sequence is 15 residues long. The germline V and J ends were trimmed by 0 bases and 1 base, with 7 bases remaining between them. CDR3 protein: CASSLVAGNTGELFF. The CDR3 DNA follows: TGCGCCAGCAGCTTGGTGGCAGGGAACACCGGGGAGCTGTTTTTT.

This chain joins TRBV7-8 and TRBJ1-5, with 9 bases fitting TRBD1. CDR3 length equals 14 residues. Trimming at V came to 5 bases and at J to 5 bases, leaving 4 bases not matched to a gene. CDR1 SGHVS and CDR2 FQNEAQ come from the germline V gene. In DNA form, the CDR3 reads TGTGCCAGCAGCCCCAGGACAGGGGATCAGCCCCAGCATTTT. Translation: CASSPRTGDQPQHF.

A few counts support this clone. The chain employs TRBV9 and TRBJ2-3; D is uncertain. Deletions cut 0 bases from V and 0 bases from J, with 8 bases between. This CDR3 region has 15 residues. Looked up from germline, CDR1 is SGDLS and CDR2 is YYNGEE. The CDR3 DNA reads TGTGCCAGCAGCGTAGCGGGTTCTAGCACAGATACGCAGTATTTT. It is translated as CASSVAGSSTDTQYF. Variable domain in full (rest from reference TRBV9 and TRBJ2-3): DSGVTQTPKHLITATGQRVTLRCSPRSGDLSVYWYQQSLDQGLQFLIQYYNGEERAKGNILERFSAQQFPDLHSELNLSSLELGDSALYFCASSVAGSSTDTQYFGPGTRLTVL.

This clone was recorded a few times. This sequence joins TRBV5-4 and TRBJ2-3, with TRBD2 as a possible D gene (6 bases). This CDR3 spans 14 amino acids. Germline CDR1 reads SGHNT; CDR2 reads YYREEE (reference sequence). The V end lost 0 bases, the J end lost 9 bases, and 14 bases lay between the germline ends. CDR3 protein: CASSLDQGGGTQYF. The CDR3 DNA sequence: TGTGCCAGCAGCTTGGACCAGGGAGGAGGAACGCAGTATTTT.

Judged by abundance, this clone is medium-sized. The chain combines TRBV7-9 with TRBJ1-1; D unclear. Trimming shortened V by 5 bases and J by 6 bases, and 7 bases separated the two germline ends. The CDR3 loop spans 11 amino acids. Germline lookup yields CDR1 SEHNR and CDR2 FQNEAQ (reference sequence). CDR3 sequence (DNA): TGTGCCAGCAGCGAGGGAGCTGAAGCTTTCTTT. As protein: CASSEGAEAFF.

This clone was detected once. The chain carries TRBV11-1 and TRBJ1-2; D is unclear. V gave up 2 bases and J gave up 0 bases, with 4 bases separating them. The CDR3 contains 13 residues. Germline V gene sequence: CDR1 SGHAT, CDR2 FQDESV (reference sequence). CDR3 loop: CASSLNTNYGYTF. The CDR3 DNA reads as TGTGCCAGCAGCTTAAATACTAACTATGGCTACACCTTC.

This rearrangement joins TRBV7-9 to TRBJ1-3; D is unclear. Germline values: CDR1 SEHNR, CDR2 FQNEAQ (reference sequence). V dropped 3 bases and J dropped 7 bases, with 10 bases sitting between them. CDR3 length: 13 residues. The CDR3 DNA is TGTGCCAGCAGCTTTGGGTATCCGAACACCATATATTTT. Amino acids: CASSFGYPNTIYF.

The CDR3 DNA reads TGCGCCAGCAGCTTGGTACTAGCCCCGCGAGTCTACGAGCAGTACTTC. The encoded protein is CASSLVLAPRVYEQYF. The rearrangement joins TRBV5-1 to TRBJ2-7; D might be TRBD2 (6 bases). With 0 bases removed from V and 3 bases from J, the gap between germline ends came to 16 bases. From germline, CDR1 is SGHRS and CDR2 YFSETQ. The CDR3 covers 16 residues.